The 6 T cell receptor beta chains in this list originate from one sample, sequenced in a study of CD8 T cells in Susac syndrome (dated by TCRdb to between 2018 and 2021). Libraries were constructed by the immunoSEQ multiplex PCR assay. RNA was extracted using the RNeasy kit, and roughly 0.5 to 1 ug of the RNA was reverse transcribed with random hexamers. TCRdb redid the processing of the public reads, applying fastp at Q25 and MiXCR, and retained in-frame beta chains. A single entry per CDR3 protein holds the most common genes and DNA from its merged rows. A total of some 150,000 distinct CDR3 sequences appear in this sample, approximately 94% of them only once. The ten largest clones capture more than 0.2% of the sample. The sequenced sample was CD8+ T cells from PBMCs. These receptor sequences come from a human donor with multiple sclerosis.

The V gene is TRBV15, the J gene TRBJ2-7, with D unclear. The CDR3 is 11 residues long. The V gene's germline CDR1 is LNHNV and CDR2 YYDKDF (reference sequence). V was shortened by 8 bases and J by 5 bases, with 10 bases between the two germline ends. CDR3 in amino acids: CATGFRDEQYF. The CDR3 nucleotides are TGTGCCACCGGGTTTAGGGACGAGCAGTACTTC.

This chain joins TRBV7-9 and TRBJ2-4; a weak D match, TRBD1 (5 bases). Germline assignment: CDR1 SEHNR and CDR2 FQNEAQ (reference sequence). V was pared by 1 base and J by 4 bases, with 11 bases between. The CDR3 has 15 residues. The CDR3 spells CASSLVGQGKNIQYF. The CDR3, as DNA: TGTGCCAGCAGCTTAGTAGGGCAGGGAAAAAACATTCAGTACTTC.

V and J are TRBV9 and TRBJ2-5; 8 bases match TRBD2. This CDR3 is 17 amino acids long. Germline V lookup: CDR1 SGDLS, CDR2 YYNGEE. Unmatched junction bases numbered 12, after V lost 2 bases and J lost 3 bases. The CDR3 reads CASSVGGGGGSKETQYF. The CDR3 bases are TGTGCCAGCAGCGTGGGCGGAGGCGGGGGGTCAAAAGAGACCCAGTACTTC.

This chain links TRBV14 with TRBJ2-4; TRBD2 might be the D (5 bases). V lost 5 bases, J lost 7 bases, and 9 bases lay in between. The CDR3 is 12 residues long. Germline V lookup: CDR1 SGHDN, CDR2 FVKESK. CDR3 DNA: TGTGCCAGCAGCTTAGGCGGGAACATTCAGTACTTC. Protein: CASSLGGNIQYF.

The chain links TRBV29-1 to TRBJ2-2; D uncertain. Germline V gene data show CDR1 as SQVTM and CDR2 as ANQGSEA. This CDR3 has 12 amino acids. V gave up 6 bases and J gave up 4 bases, with 9 bases separating them. The CDR3 reads CSVIKGTGELFF. The CDR3 DNA sequence: TGCAGCGTCATCAAAGGCACCGGGGAGCTGTTTTTT.

This chain joins TRBV30 and TRBJ1-3; D is uncertain. CDR3 length: 10 residues. V gave up 8 bases and J gave up 4 bases, with 6 bases separating them. Germline V CDR1 and CDR2: GTSNPN, SVGIG (reference sequence). CDR3 bases: TGTGCCGGGTTAGGAAACACCATATATTTT. Translation gives CAGLGNTIYF.